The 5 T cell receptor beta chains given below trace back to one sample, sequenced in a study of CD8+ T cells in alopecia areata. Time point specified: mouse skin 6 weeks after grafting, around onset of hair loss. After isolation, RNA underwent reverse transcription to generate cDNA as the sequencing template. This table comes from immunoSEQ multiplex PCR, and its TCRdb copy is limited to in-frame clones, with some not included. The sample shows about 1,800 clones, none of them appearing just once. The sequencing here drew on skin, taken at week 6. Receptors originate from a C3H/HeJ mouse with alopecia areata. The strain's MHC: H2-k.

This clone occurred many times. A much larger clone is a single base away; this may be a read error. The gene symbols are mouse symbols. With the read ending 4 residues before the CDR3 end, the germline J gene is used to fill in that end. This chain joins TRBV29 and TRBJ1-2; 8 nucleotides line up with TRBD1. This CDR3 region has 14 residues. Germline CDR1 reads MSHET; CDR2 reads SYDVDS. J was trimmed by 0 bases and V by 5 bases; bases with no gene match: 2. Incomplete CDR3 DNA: TGTGCTAGCAGTCAGGACAGGGCAAACTCC. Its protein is CASSQDRANS. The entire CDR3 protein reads CASSQDRANSDYTF.

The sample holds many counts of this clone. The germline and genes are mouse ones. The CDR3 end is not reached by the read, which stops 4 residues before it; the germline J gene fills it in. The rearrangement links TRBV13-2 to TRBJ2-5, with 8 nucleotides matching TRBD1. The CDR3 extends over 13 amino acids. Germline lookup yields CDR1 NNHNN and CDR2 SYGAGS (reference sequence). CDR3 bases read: TGTGCCAGCGGCGGACAGGGAAGAGAC. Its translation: CASGGQGRD. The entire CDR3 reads CASGGQGRDTQYF.

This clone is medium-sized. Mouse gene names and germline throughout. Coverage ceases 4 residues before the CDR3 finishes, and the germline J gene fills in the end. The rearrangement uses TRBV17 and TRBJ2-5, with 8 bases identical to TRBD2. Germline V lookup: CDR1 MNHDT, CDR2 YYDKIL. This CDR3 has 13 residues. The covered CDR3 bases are TGTGCTAGCAGTAGGAACTGGGGGGAC. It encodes CASSRNWGD. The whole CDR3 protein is CASSRNWGDTQYF.

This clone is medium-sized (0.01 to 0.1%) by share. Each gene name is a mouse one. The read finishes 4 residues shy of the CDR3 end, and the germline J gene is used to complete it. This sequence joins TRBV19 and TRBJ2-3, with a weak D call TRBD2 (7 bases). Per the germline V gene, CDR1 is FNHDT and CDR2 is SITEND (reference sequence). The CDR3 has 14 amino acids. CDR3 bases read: TGTGCCAGCAGTATGGGGGGCCGGGAAGAA. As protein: CASSMGGREE. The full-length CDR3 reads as CASSMGGREETLYF.

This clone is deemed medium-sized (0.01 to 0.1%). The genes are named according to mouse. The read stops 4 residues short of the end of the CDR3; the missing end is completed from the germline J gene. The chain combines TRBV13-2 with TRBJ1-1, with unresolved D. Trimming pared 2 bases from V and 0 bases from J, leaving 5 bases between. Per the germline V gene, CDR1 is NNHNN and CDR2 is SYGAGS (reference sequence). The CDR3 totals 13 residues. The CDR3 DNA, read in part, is TGTGCCAGCGGTGAAACAGCAAACACA. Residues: CASGETANT. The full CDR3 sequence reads CASGETANTEVFF.